This T cell receptor (beta chain) was obtained from a study of shared clonotypes between healthy human individuals (dated by TCRdb to 2020 to 2022). With respect to the entire study: The cohort included a few men and a couple of women between 18 and 49 years of age. Blood TCR repertoires of a handful of healthy adults were deeply sequenced to estimate repertoire size and the extent of clonotype sharing between individuals. To increase sequencing depth and limit assay-specific biases, TCR repertoire library preparation and sequencing were carried out by different laboratories using diverse techniques. Leukapheresis yielded between about 0.8 and 9.5 billion PBMCs per donor.

V is cut back by 3 bases and J by 1 base, with 3 bases in the junction unmatched. CDR1 and CDR2 were assigned from the germline V gene as SGHRS and YFSETQ. Inclusive of the bounding cysteine and phenylalanine, the CDR3 is 16 residues long. Kept here is only the CDR3 DNA, which spans 48 bases and is read in frame from base 1. Using the deep immunoSEQ assay, TCR CDR3 regions were amplified from genomic DNA by multiplex PCR. Genomic DNA extracted from each cell subset was distributed evenly over all wells of several immunoSEQ 96-well plates, and each plate served as one replicate. Each replicate PCR for unsorted PBMC received 300 to 350 ng genomic DNA, equal to 30,000 to 35,000 T cell genomes. Ten immunoSEQ deep assay plates were used to sequence the unsorted PBMC genomic DNA. Purified libraries were measured with a Qubit 3.0 fluorometer, size-checked on a Bioanalyzer 2100, and measured again with the KAPA Library Quantification kit. Each immunoSEQ 96-well plate was sequenced on its own single-read 150-cycle Illumina NextSeq 550 flow cell. On the authors' methods: Because the immunoSEQ output included only junctional sequences and no quality scores, the filtering could not be the same as the filtering used for full-length reads. Sequences were annotated with PyIR, a Python wrapper for IgBLAST v1.9, using IMGT germline references to assign V/J genes and CDR3. Reads were filtered out if the reads had weak V/J assignments (E-value above 1e-6), no CDR3, stop codons, out-of-frame junctions, or ambiguous translated residues. A V3J clonotype was defined by an identical inferred V gene, J gene, and CDR3 amino acid sequence. To compute the percentage overlap between repertoires, the number of shared unique clonotypes was divided by the size of the smaller repertoire. Three approaches were used to assess repertoire richness: RTK rarefaction, the Chao1 estimator, and Recon v2.1 estimates of unobserved clonotypes. The immuneACCESS repertoire file appears here via TCRdb, limited to in-frame rearrangements. These files lack a portion of the clones; in checked studies, under half of the deficit traces to unresolved V genes, and the cause of the others is not known. Clonal size and the V and J genes are those of that table, whereas D and trimming came from the DNA. The sample contains about half a million clones, around 79% of them found a single time. The ten top clones hold over 10% of the sample.

The donors were healthy, HIV-negative adults with no recently reported acute infections or vaccinations. Every donor was a Caucasian adult living in Nashville, Tennessee, USA. In the unsorted samples, 85 million to 100 million PBMCs were counted, and genomic DNA was extracted using the QIAamp DNA Blood Mini kit. After blood collection by leukapheresis, PBMCs were isolated using Ficoll-Histopaque density gradient centrifugation and then cryopreserved in the vapor phase of liquid nitrogen. As to this clone: Its binding antigen is unknown. Per-base qualities were not stored, and no clone one base away is much larger.

Points the paper makes about the study in general: Based on pairwise subsampling, the degree of clonotype sharing among donors was expected to be affected by sequencing depth. Because the study included a small number of donors, the genetic and exposure-history diversity represented was limited. Only blood was sampled, and tissue TCR repertoires likely differ from those in blood.

Sequencing input: PBMCs. The sequence was obtained from a woman between 40 and 50 years old in good health. Some clones in this sample may be carry-over from other donors' samples. The chain couples TRBV5-1 to TRBJ2-1; 11 bases in the middle match TRBD2. The CDR3 region has the sequence CASSSGTSGSYNEQFF. DNA sequence: TGCGCCAGCAGCTCCGGGACTAGCGGTTCCTACAATGAGCAGTTCTTC.